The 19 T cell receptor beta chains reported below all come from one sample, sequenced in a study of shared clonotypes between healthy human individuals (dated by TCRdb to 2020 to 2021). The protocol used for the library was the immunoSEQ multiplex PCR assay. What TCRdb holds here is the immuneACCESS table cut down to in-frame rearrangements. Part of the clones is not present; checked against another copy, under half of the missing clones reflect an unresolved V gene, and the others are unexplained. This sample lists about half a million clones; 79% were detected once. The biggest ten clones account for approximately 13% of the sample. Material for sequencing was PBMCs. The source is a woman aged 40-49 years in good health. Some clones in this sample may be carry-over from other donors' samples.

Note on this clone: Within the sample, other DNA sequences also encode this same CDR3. CDR3 nucleotide sequence: TGTGCCAGCAGCCTAGCGGGAGGGCAAGAGACCCAGTACTTC. It codes for CASSLAGGQETQYF. The rearrangement uses TRBV2 and TRBJ2-5; 12 nucleotides match TRBD2. Trimming took 6 bases from V and 2 from J; bases not matched to a gene: 1. The CDR3 sequence is 14 residues long. Germline V gene sequence: CDR1 SNHLY, CDR2 FYNNEI.

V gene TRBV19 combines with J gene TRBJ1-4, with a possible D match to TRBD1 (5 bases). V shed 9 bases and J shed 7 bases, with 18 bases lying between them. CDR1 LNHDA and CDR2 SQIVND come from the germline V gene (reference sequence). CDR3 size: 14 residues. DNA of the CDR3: TGTGCCAGCCAAGTCGGGCGGGGGTCTGAAAAACTGTTTTTT. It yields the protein CASQVGRGSEKLFF.

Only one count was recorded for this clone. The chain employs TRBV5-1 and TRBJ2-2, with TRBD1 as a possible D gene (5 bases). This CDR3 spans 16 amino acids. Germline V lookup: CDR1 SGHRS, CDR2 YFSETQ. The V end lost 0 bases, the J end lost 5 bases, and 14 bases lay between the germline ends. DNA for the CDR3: TGCGCCAGCAGCTTGGATGTCAGGGCTCCTACCGGGGAGCTGTTTTTT. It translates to CASSLDVRAPTGELFF.

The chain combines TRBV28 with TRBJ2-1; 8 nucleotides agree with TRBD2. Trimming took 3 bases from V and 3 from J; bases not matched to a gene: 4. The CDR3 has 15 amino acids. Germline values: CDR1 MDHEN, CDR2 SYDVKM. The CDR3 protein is CASSFHAGGYNEQFF. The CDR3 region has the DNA TGTGCCAGCAGTTTTCATGCGGGGGGCTACAATGAGCAGTTCTTC.

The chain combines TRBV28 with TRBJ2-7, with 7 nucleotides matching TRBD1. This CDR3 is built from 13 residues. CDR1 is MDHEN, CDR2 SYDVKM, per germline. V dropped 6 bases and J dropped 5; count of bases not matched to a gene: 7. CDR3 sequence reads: CASRVAGGDEQYF. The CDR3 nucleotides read TGTGCCAGCAGGGTGGCAGGGGGAGACGAGCAGTACTTC.

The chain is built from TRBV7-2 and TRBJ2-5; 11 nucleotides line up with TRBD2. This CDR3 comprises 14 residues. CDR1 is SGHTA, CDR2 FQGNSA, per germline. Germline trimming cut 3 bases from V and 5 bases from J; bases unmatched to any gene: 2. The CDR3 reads CASSLGLAVETQYF. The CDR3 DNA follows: TGTGCCAGCAGCTTGGGACTAGCGGTGGAGACCCAGTACTTC.

The CDR3 bases are TGCGCCAGCAGCTTGGGGGCGGCAGAGATGGGTGAGCAGTTCTTC. Its translation is CASSLGAAEMGEQFF. V usage is TRBV5-1 and J usage is TRBJ2-1, with D uncertain. The CDR3 sequence is 15 residues long. V was clipped by 0 bases and J by 9 bases, with 16 bases between them. CDR1 is SGHRS and CDR2 is YFSETQ in the germline V gene.

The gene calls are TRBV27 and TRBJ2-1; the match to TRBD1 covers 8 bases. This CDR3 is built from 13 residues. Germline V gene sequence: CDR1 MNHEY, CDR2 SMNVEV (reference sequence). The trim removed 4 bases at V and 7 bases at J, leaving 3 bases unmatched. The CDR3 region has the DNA TGTGCCAGCAGTTGGGACAGGACAAATGAGCAGTTCTTC. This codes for CASSWDRTNEQFF.

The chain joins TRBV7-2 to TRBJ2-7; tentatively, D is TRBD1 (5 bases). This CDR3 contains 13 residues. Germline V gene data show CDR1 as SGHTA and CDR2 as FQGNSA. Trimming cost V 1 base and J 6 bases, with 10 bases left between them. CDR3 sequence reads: CASSLGPRVEQYF. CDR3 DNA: TGTGCCAGCAGCTTAGGACCCAGGGTCGAGCAGTACTTC.

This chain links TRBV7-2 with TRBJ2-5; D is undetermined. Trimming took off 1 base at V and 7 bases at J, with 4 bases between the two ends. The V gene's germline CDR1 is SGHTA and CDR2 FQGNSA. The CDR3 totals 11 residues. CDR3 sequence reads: CASSLEGTQYF. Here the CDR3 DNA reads TGTGCCAGCAGCTTAGAAGGGACCCAGTACTTC.

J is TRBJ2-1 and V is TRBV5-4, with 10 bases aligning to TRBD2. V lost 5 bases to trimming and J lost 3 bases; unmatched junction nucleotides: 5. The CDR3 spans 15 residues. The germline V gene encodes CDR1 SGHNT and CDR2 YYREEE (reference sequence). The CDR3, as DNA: TGTGCCAGCAGAAAACTAGCGGGGAACTACAATGAGCAGTTCTTC. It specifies CASRKLAGNYNEQFF.

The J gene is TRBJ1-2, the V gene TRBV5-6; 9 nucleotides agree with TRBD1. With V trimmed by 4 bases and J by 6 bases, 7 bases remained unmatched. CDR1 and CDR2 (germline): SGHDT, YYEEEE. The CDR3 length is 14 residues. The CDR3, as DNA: TGTGCCAGCAGCAGACGGCGGACAGGGGATGGCTACACCTTC. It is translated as CASSRRRTGDGYTF.

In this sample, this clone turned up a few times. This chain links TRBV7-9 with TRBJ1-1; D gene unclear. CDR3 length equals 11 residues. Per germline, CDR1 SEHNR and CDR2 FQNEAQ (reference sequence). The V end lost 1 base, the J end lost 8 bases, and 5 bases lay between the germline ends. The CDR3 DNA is TGTGCCAGCAGCTTAGTGGACGAAGCTTTCTTT. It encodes CASSLVDEAFF.

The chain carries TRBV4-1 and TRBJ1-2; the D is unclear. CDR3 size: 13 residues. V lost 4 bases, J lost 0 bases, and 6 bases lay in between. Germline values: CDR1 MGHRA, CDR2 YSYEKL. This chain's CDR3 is CASSPHANYGYTF. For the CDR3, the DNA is TGCGCCAGCAGCCCACACGCTAACTATGGCTACACCTTC.

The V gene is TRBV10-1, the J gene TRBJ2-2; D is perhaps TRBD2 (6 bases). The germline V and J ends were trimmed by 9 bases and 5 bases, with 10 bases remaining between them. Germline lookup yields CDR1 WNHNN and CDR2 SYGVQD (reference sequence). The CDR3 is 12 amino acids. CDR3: CASETRTGELFF. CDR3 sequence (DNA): TGCGCCAGTGAGACTAGAACCGGGGAGCTGTTTTTT.

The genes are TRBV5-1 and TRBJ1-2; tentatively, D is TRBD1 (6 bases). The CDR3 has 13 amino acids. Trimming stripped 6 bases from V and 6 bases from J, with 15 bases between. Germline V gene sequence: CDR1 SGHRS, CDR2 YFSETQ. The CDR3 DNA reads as TGCGCCAGCAAGCGGCAGGGGATCGATGGCTACACCTTC. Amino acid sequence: CASKRQGIDGYTF.

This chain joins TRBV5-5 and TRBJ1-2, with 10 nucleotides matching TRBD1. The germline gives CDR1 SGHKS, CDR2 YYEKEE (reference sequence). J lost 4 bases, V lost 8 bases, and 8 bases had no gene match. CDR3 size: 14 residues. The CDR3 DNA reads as TGTGCCAGTACTCGACAGGGGGCAGGCTATGGCTACACCTTC. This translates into CASTRQGAGYGYTF.

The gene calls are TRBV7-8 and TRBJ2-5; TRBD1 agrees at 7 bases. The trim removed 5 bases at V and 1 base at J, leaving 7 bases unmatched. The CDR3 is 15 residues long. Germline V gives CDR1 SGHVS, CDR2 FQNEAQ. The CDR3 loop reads CASSPRDSPQETQYF. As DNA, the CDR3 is TGTGCCAGCAGCCCCCGGGACAGCCCCCAAGAGACCCAGTACTTC.

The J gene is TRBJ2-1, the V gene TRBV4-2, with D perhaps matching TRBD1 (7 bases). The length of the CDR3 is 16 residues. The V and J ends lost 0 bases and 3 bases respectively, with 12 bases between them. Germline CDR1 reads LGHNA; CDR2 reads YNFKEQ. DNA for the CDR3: TGTGCCAGCAGCCAAGAGGTCAGGGGGGACTACAATGAGCAGTTCTTC. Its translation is CASSQEVRGDYNEQFF.